A selection of T cell receptor beta chains follows, all from one sample in a study of radiation and T cells in renal cell carcinoma. Generated by immunoSEQ multiplex PCR, the TCRdb table keeps only in-frame clones and is missing some. In the table there are around 100,000 clones, roughly 82% of which are singletons. The sample here was blood, taken from a patient whose treatment included radiotherapy and nephrectomy. These receptors originate from a man in his fifties or sixties with renal cell carcinoma. CDR3s include the opening cysteine and the closing phenylalanine or tryptophan. The D gene is left open where the match is weak. Clone size is given for some rows only: seen once, a few or many times, or a class if the clone is expanded.

NA	TRBD2	16	TRBJ2-5	TRBV9	TGTGCCAGCAGCCCAAGGGGGACTAGCGCTAAAGAGACCCAGTACTTC	CASSPRGTSAKETQYF
NA	NA	13	TRBJ1-5	TRBV4-1	TGCGCCAGCAGCCAAGTAGGGCCGGAGCCCCAGCATTTT	CASSQVGPEPQHF
NA	TRBD2	16	TRBJ2-1	TRBV9	TGTGCCAGCAGCGCCCCGACTAGCGGGACCTTCAATGAGCAGTTCTTC	CASSAPTSGTFNEQFF
NA	NA	15	TRBJ1-4	TRBV4-1	TGCGCCAGCAGTCGAAGACCGGGGGCTGAGAGAGGACTGTTTTTT	CASSRRPGAERGLFF
NA	TRBD2	15	TRBJ2-5	TRBV5-4	TGTGCCAGCAGCCTAAAGCTTGGGGAGGGAGAGACCCAGTACTTC	CASSLKLGEGETQYF
NA	TRBD1	13	TRBJ2-7	TRBV29-1	TGCAGCGTTGCGACAGGGTTCGGAGGCGAGCAGTACTTC	CSVATGFGGEQYF
once	NA	12	TRBJ2-1	TRBV7-2	TGTGCCAGCAGCCCTATGGGGCAGAGTCAGTTCTTC	CASSPMGQSQFF
NA	NA	14	TRBJ2-3	TRBV10-3	TGTGCCATCACCAATAATGAGGGCACAGATACGCAGTATTTT	CAITNNEGTDTQYF
NA	NA	11	TRBJ2-3	TRBV11-2	TGTGCCAGCAGCTCGACAGATACGCAGTATTTT	CASSSTDTQYF
once	TRBD2	15	TRBJ2-5	TRBV27	TGTGCCAGCAGTTTCGGGACTAGCGGGGTGGAGACCCAGTACTTC	CASSFGTSGVETQYF
NA	NA	15	TRBJ2-2	TRBV28	TGTGCCAGCAGTTTAAACGGAATCGGCACCGGGGAGCTGTTTTTT	CASSLNGIGTGELFF
NA	NA	16	TRBJ1-4	TRBV27	TGTGCCAGCAGTTTCAGGGGCTGGGGGGCGGGTGAAAAACTGTTTTTT	CASSFRGWGAGEKLFF
NA	NA	16	TRBJ2-1	TRBV11-3	TGTGCCAGCAGCTTCAGTTCGGGGTTCGGGCGGAATGAGCAGTTCTTC	CASSFSSGFGRNEQFF
many	NA	16	TRBJ2-1	TRBV19	TGTGCCAGTAGTATGGGCGGTGCGAGCTCCTACAATGAGCAGTTCTTC	CASSMGGASSYNEQFF
NA	TRBD1	18	TRBJ2-3	TRBV5-1	TGCGCCAGCAGCTGGGGACAGGGGACGACGACTTTCACAGATACGCAGTATTTT	CASSWGQGTTTFTDTQYF
NA	NA	16	TRBJ1-5	TRBV28	TGTGCCAGCAGCCCGTTGAGCGGACAGATCAATCAGCCCCAGCATTTT	CASSPLSGQINQPQHF
few	NA	16	TRBJ1-4	TRBV28	TGTGCCAGCAGTTTATCAGGGATCGGGGCTAATGAAAAACTGTTTTTT	CASSLSGIGANEKLFF
NA	NA	13	TRBJ1-1	TRBV28	TGTGCCAGCAGTGAGCAGGGGTACACTGAAGCTTTCTTT	CASSEQGYTEAFF
NA	NA	16	TRBJ2-7	TRBV19	TGTGCCAGTAGCGATGGTGGGGGGCTCGGATCCTACGAGCAGTACTTC	CASSDGGGLGSYEQYF
once	NA	13	TRBJ1-3	TRBV27	TGTGCCAGCAGAACAGCAGTTGGAAACACCATATATTTT	CASRTAVGNTIYF
NA	TRBD1	15	TRBJ2-3	TRBV7-2	TGTGCCAGCAGCCCGACAGGGGTTGGGTCGGATACGCAGTATTTT	CASSPTGVGSDTQYF
NA	NA	13	TRBJ2-5	TRBV19	TGTGCCAGTAGTATAGCCAGGGAAGAGACCCAGTACTTC	CASSIAREETQYF
NA	NA	16	TRBJ2-6	TRBV18	TGTGCCAGCTCTACCAGCGGGTCCTCTGGGGCCAACGTCCTGACTTTC	CASSTSGSSGANVLTF
NA	TRBD1	15	TRBJ2-3	TRBV9	TGTGCCAGCAGCCTATCAGGGGGCAGGACAGATACGCAGTATTTT	CASSLSGGRTDTQYF
few	NA	12	TRBJ1-1	TRBV19	TGTGCCAGTAATAGGGTCGGGGCTGAAGCTTTCTTT	CASNRVGAEAFF
NA	TRBD2	14	TRBJ2-5	TRBV5-1	TGCGCCAGCAGCTTGGAGGCTAGCGGGGGGACCCAGTACTTC	CASSLEASGGTQYF
NA	TRBD2	13	TRBJ2-4	TRBV6-1	TGTGCCAGCAGTCGGGCTAGCGGAAACATTCAGTACTTC	CASSRASGNIQYF
NA	TRBD2	15	TRBJ2-7	TRBV5-1	TGCGCCAGCAGCTTGGCCGTAGCGGGAGGCGCCGAGCAGTACTTC	CASSLAVAGGAEQYF
NA	TRBD1	13	TRBJ1-1	TRBV5-4	TGTGCCAGCAGTTGGACAGGGAGGGCTGAAGCTTTCTTT	CASSWTGRAEAFF
NA	NA	21	TRBJ1-5	TRBV28	TGTGCCAGCAGTTTTCCAGGGAATCAAGGTACGCCCATCCCTAGCAATCAGCCCCAGCATTTT	CASSFPGNQGTPIPSNQPQHF
NA	NA	17	TRBJ1-4	TRBV18	TGTGCCAGCTCACTAAGAACGTCCGAAACCAAAAATGAAAAACTGTTTTTT	CASSLRTSETKNEKLFF
NA	NA	12	TRBJ1-4	TRBV10-3	TGTGCCATCAGTGATCGGGGTGAAAAACTGTTTTTT	CAISDRGEKLFF
NA	TRBD1	16	TRBJ1-2	TRBV28	TGTGCCAGCAGTCCCCACTCACAGGGGTTTGGCTATGGCTACACCTTC	CASSPHSQGFGYGYTF
NA	NA	11	TRBJ2-7	TRBV10-2	TGCGCCAGCGGCCCCGGGGTTAAGCAGTACTTC	CASGPGVKQYF
NA	TRBD2	18	TRBJ2-5	TRBV4-1	TGCGCCAGCAGCCAAGATAGGGAGGGGATTCCGTACCAAGGGACCCAGTACTTC	CASSQDREGIPYQGTQYF
NA	TRBD2	14	TRBJ2-5	TRBV5-1	TGCGCCAGCAGTGTCCCTAGCGGACAAGAGACCCAGTACTTC	CASSVPSGQETQYF